This entry lists 3 T cell receptor beta chains sequenced from one sample in a study of blood T cell repertoires in COVID-19. Generated by immunoSEQ multiplex PCR, the TCRdb table keeps only in-frame clones and is missing some. In the table there are about 140,000 clones, approximately 85% of which are singletons. The sequenced sample consisted of peripheral blood. These receptors were collected from a man aged 50-60 years with acute or convalescent COVID-19.

The chain joins TRBV5-1 to TRBJ1-2; D is ambiguous. V was shortened by 4 bases and J by 4 bases, with 11 bases between the two germline ends. This CDR3 spans 13 amino acids. The germline V gene encodes CDR1 SGHRS and CDR2 YFSETQ. The CDR3 sequence is CASSNGNVYGYTF. DNA of the CDR3: TGCGCCAGCAGCAACGGGAACGTCTATGGCTACACCTTC.

The chain links TRBV9 to TRBJ2-3; 9 bases align to TRBD2. Germline lookup yields CDR1 SGDLS and CDR2 YYNGEE. This CDR3 comprises 15 residues. Trimming removed 3 bases from V and 5 bases from J; junction bases left unmatched: 7. The CDR3 coding sequence is TGTGCCAGCAGCGCAGCGGGACTAGCTGGAGATACGCAGTATTTT. Amino acid sequence: CASSAAGLAGDTQYF. Full variable domain (remainder filled in from reference TRBV9 and TRBJ2-3): DSGVTQTPKHLITATGQRVTLRCSPRSGDLSVYWYQQSLDQGLQFLIQYYNGEERAKGNILERFSAQQFPDLHSELNLSSLELGDSALYFCASSAAGLAGDTQYFGPGTRLTVL.

CDR3 in DNA: TGTGCTAGTGCCCCGGGACAGGAGCCCTACGAGCAGTACTTC. This gives the protein CASAPGQEPYEQYF. This chain links TRBV12-5 with TRBJ2-7, with 8 nucleotides matching TRBD1. The CDR3 covers 14 residues. The V gene's germline CDR1 is LGHNT and CDR2 FRNRAP. The V segment lost 7 bases and the J segment 2 bases; nucleotides outside the gene matches: 7.